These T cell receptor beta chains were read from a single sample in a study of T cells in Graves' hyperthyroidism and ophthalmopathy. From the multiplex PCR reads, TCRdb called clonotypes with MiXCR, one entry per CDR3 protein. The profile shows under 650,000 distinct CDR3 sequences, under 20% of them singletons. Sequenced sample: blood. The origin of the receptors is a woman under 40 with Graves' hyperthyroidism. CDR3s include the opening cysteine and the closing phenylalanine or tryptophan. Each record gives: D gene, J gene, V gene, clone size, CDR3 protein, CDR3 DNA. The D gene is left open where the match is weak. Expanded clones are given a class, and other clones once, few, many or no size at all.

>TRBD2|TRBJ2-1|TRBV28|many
CASSRISGSAYNEQFF
TGTGCCAGCAGCCGCATTAGCGGGAGTGCCTACAATGAGCAGTTCTTC
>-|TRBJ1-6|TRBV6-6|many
CASSSRIPEDNNSPLHF
TGTGCCAGCAGTTCCAGAATCCCCGAGGACAATAATTCACCCCTCCACTTT
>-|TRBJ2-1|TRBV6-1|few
CASRRGHSYNEQFF
TGTGCCAGCAGACGCGGGCACTCCTACAATGAGCAGTTCTTC
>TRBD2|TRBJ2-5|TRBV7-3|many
CASSFGGSGGETQYF
TGTGCCAGCAGCTTCGGCGGGAGCGGGGGAGAGACCCAGTACTTC
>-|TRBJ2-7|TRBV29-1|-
CSVVTVHSYEQYF
TGCAGCGTTGTGACAGTTCATTCCTACGAGCAGTACTTC
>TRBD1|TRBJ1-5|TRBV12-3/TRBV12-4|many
CASSSYRGGAIKSQHF
TGTGCCAGCAGTTCATACAGGGGAGGGGCAATCAAATCCCAGCATTTT
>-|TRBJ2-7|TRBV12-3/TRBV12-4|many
CASSLPRSPPYEQYF
TGTGCCAGCAGTTTACCGAGGTCTCCCCCGTACGAGCAGTACTTC
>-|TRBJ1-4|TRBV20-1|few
CSARDGGGFEEKLFF
TGCAGTGCTAGAGATGGAGGGGGTTTCGAGGAAAAACTGTTTTTT
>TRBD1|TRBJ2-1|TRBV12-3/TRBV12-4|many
CASRPGTGRGYNEQFF
TGTGCCAGCAGGCCAGGGACAGGCCGGGGATACAATGAGCAGTTCTTC
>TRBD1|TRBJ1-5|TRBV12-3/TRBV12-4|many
CASRDRANQPQHF
TGTGCCAGCAGGGACAGGGCAAATCAGCCCCAGCATTTT
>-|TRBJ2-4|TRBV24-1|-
CATGPGSGANIQYF
TGTGCCACCGGACCCGGTTCTGGGGCAAACATTCAGTACTTC
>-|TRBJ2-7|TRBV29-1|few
CSVPAGTGYEQYF
TGCAGCGTTCCAGCCGGGACGGGCTACGAGCAGTACTTC
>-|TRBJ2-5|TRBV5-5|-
CASSSQGQETQYF
TGTGCCAGCAGCTCACAGGGCCAAGAGACCCAGTACTTC
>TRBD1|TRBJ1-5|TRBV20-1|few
CSARKRTGNRQPQHF
TGCAGTGCTAGGAAACGGACAGGGAATAGGCAGCCCCAGCATTTT
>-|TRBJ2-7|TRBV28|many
CASSRILYEQYF
TGTGCCAGCAGCCGCATCCTATACGAGCAGTACTTC
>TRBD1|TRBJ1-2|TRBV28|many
CASSTTGGNYGYTF
TGTGCCAGCAGTACAACAGGGGGCAACTATGGCTACACCTTC
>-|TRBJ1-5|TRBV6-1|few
CASSLHPGVWQPQHF
TGTGCCAGCAGTCTTCACCCCGGGGTTTGGCAGCCCCAGCATTTT
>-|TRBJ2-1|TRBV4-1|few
CAAGALPSYNEQFF
TGCGCAGCAGGAGCGCTACCTTCCTACAATGAGCAGTTCTTC
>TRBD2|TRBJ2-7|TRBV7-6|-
CASSLLAGQNEQYF
TGTGCCAGCAGCCTCCTAGCGGGACAAAACGAGCAGTACTTC
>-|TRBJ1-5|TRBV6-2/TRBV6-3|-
CASSLNRSNQPQHF
TGTGCCAGCTCCCTAAATCGGAGCAATCAGCCCCAGCATTTT